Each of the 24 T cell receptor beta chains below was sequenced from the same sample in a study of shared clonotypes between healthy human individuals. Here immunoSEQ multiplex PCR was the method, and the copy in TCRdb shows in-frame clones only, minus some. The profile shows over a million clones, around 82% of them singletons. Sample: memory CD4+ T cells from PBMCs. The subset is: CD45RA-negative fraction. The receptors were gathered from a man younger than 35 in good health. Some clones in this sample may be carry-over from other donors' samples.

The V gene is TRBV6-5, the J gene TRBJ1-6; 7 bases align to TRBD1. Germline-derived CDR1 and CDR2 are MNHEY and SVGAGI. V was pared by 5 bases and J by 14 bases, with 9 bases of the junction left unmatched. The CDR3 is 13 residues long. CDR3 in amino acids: CASSLSDQGALHF. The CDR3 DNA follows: TGTGCCAGCAGTCTCTCGGACCAGGGGGCCCTCCACTTT.

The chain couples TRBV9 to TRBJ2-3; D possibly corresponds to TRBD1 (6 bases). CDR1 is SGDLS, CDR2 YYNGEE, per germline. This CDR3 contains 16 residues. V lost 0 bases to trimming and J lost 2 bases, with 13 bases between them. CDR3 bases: TGTGCCAGCAGCGTAGATTCAGGACAGCTCACAGATACGCAGTATTTT. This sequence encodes CASSVDSGQLTDTQYF.

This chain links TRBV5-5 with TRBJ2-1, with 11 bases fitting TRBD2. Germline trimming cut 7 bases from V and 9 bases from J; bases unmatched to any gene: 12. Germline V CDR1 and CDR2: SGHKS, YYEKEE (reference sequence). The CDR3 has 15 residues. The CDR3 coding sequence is TGTGCCAGCGACCGTAGCGGGAGGGCCGTGGGTGAGCAGTTCTTC. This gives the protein CASDRSGRAVGEQFF.

CDR3 protein: CASSSPGQAFNEKLFF. As DNA, the CDR3 is TGTGCCAGCAGTTCCCCCGGACAGGCCTTTAATGAAAAACTGTTTTTT. The rearrangement joins TRBV28 to TRBJ1-4, with 7 bases identical to TRBD1. Per germline, CDR1 MDHEN and CDR2 SYDVKM. The CDR3 totals 16 residues. V trimming: 4 bases; J trimming: 4 bases; junction bases outside the gene matches: 9.

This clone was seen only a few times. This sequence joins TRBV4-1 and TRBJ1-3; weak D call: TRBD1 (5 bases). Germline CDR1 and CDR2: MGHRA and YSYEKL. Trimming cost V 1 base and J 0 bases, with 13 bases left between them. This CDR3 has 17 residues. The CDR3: CASSQAGLGGSGNTIYF. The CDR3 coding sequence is TGCGCCAGCAGCCAAGCCGGGTTGGGGGGCTCTGGAAACACCATATATTTT.

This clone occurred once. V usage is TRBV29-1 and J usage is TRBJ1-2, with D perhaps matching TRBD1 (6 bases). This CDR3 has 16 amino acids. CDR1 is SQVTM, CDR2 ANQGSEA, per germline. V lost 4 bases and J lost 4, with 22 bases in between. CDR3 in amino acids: CSVAPKLSQDSYGYTF. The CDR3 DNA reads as TGCAGCGTTGCCCCCAAATTAAGCCAGGACAGCTATGGCTACACCTTC.

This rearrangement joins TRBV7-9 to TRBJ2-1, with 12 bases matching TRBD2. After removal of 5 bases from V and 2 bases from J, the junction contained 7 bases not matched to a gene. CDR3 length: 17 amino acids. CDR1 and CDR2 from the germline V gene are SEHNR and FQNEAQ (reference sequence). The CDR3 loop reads CASSGRLAGVPYNEQFF. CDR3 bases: TGTGCCAGCAGCGGTAGACTAGCGGGAGTTCCCTACAATGAGCAGTTCTTC. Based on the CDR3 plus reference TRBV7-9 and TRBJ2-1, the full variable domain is DTGVSQNPRHKITKRGQNVTFRCDPISEHNRLYWYRQTLGQGPEFLTYFQNEAQLEKSRLLSDRFSAERPKGSFSTLEIQRTEQGDSAMYLCASSGRLAGVPYNEQFFGPGTRLTVL.

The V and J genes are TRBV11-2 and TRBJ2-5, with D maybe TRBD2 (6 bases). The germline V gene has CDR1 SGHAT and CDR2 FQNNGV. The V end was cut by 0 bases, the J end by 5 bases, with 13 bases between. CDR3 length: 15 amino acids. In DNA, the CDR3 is TGTGCCAGCAGCTTAGATCACGGGACTGGGGAGACCCAGTACTTC. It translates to CASSLDHGTGETQYF.

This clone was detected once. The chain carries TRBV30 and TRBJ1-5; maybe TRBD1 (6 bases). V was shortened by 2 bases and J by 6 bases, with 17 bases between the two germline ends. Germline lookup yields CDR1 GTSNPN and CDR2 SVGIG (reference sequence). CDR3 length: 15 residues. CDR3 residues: CAWSPRGAGGQPQHF. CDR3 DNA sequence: TGTGCCTGGAGTCCTCGGGGGGCTGGGGGTCAGCCCCAGCATTTT.

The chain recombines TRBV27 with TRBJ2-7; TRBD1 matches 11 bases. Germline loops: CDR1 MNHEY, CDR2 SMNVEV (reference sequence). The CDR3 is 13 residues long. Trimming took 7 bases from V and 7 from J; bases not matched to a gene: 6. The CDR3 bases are TGTGCCAGCATAGGACAGGGGGCGCTGGAGCAGTACTTC. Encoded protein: CASIGQGALEQYF.

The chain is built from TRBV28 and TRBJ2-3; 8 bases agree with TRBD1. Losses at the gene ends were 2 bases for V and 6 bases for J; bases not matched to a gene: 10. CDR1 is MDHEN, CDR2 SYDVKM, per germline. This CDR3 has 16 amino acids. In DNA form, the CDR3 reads TGTGCCAGCAGTTTACACAGGACAGGGAGATCTGATACGCAGTATTTT. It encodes CASSLHRTGRSDTQYF. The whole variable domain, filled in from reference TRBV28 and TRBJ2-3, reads DVKVTQSSRYLVKRTGEKVFLECVQDMDHENMFWYRQDPGLGLRLIYFSYDVKMKEKGDIPEGYSVSREKKERFSLILESASTNQTSMYLCASSLHRTGRSDTQYFGPGTRLTVL.

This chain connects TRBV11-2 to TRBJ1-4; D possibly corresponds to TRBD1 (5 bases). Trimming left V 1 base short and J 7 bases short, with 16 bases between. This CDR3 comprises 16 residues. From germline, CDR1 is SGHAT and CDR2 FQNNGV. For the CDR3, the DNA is TGTGCCAGCAGCTTAGTTCGTGGGGGTTTAGGTGAAAAACTGTTTTTT. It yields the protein CASSLVRGGLGEKLFF.

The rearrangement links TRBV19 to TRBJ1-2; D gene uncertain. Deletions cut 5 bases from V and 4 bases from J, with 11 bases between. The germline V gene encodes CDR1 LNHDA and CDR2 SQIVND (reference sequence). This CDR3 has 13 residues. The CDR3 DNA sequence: TGTGCCAGTAGTTACGGCGCTATCTATGGCTACACCTTC. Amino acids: CASSYGAIYGYTF.

The CDR3 loop is CASRRTGPPNEKLFF. The DNA for the CDR3 is TGTGCCAGCAGACGTACAGGTCCGCCGAATGAAAAACTGTTTTTT. This chain connects TRBV6-5 to TRBJ1-4, with D possibly matching TRBD1 (5 bases). The CDR3 runs 15 residues. Trimming removed 6 bases at V and 5 bases at J, with 16 bases between. Germline V gene lookup returns CDR1 MNHEY and CDR2 SVGAGI.

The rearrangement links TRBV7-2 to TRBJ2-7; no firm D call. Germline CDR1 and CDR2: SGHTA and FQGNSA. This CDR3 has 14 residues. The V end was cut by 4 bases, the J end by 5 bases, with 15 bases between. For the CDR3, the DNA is TGTGCCAGCAGCTCCGACGGTCGTGGGGACGAGCAGTACTTC. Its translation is CASSSDGRGDEQYF.

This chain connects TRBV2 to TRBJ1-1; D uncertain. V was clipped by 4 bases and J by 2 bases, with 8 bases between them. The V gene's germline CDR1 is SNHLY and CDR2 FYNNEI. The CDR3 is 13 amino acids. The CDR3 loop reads CASSVDTNTEAFF. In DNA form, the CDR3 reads TGTGCCAGCAGTGTAGACACAAACACTGAAGCTTTCTTT.

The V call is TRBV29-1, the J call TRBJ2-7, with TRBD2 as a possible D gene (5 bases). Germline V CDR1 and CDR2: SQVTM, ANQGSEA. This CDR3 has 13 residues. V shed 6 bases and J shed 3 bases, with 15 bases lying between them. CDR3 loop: CSVRAGPSYEQYF. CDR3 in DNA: TGCAGCGTGAGGGCTGGACCAAGCTACGAGCAGTACTTC.

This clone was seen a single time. The CDR3 bases are TGTGCCAGCAGCTCCCAACGTAGCTCCTACAATGAGCAGTTCTTC. This gives the protein CASSSQRSSYNEQFF. The J gene is TRBJ2-1, the V gene TRBV7-2; no clear D gene. CDR3 length equals 15 residues. V was trimmed by 4 bases and J by 0 bases, leaving 10 bases between them. Looked up from germline, CDR1 is SGHTA and CDR2 is FQGNSA. Combining the CDR3 with reference TRBV7-2 and TRBJ2-1 gives the whole variable domain GAGVSQSPSNKVTEKGKDVELRCDPISGHTALYWYRQSLGQGLEFLIYFQGNSAPDKSGLPSDRFSAERTGGSVSTLTIQRTQQEDSAVYLCASSSQRSSYNEQFFGPGTRLTVL.

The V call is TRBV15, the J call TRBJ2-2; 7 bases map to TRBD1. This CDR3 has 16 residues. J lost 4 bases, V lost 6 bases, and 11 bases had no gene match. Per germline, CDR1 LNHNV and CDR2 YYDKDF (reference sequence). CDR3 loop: CATSWMTGQSTGELFF. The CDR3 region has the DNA TGTGCCACCAGTTGGATGACGGGACAGAGCACCGGGGAGCTGTTTTTT.

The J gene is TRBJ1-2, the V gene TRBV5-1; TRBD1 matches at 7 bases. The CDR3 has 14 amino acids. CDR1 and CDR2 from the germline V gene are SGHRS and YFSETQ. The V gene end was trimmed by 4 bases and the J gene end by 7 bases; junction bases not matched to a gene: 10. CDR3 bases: TGCGCCAGCAGCATCGGACAGGAGGCGGGTGGCTACACCTTC. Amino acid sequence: CASSIGQEAGGYTF.

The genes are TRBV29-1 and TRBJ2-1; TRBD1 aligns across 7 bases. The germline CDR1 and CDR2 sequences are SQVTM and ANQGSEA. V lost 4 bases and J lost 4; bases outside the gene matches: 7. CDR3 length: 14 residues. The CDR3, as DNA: TGCAGCGTTGCCCAATCGACAGGGTACAATGAGCAGTTCTTC. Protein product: CSVAQSTGYNEQFF.

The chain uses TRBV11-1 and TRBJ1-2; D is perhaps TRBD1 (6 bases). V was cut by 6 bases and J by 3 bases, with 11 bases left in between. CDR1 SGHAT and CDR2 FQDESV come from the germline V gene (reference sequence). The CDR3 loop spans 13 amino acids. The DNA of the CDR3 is TGTGCCAGCAGTCCAGGGGCGGACTATGGCTACACCTTC. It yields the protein CASSPGADYGYTF.

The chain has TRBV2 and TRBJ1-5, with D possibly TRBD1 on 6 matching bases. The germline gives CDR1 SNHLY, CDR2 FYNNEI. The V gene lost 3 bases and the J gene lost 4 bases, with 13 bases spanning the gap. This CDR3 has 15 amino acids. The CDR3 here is CASSDETGRNQPQHF. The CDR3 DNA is TGTGCCAGCAGTGATGAGACAGGCCGAAATCAGCCCCAGCATTTT.

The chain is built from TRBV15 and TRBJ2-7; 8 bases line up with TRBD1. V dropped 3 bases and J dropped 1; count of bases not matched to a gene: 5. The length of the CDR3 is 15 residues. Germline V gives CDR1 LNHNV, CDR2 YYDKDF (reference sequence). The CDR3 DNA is TGTGCCACCAGCAGGGACAGGGTTGGATCCTACGAGCAGTACTTC. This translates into CATSRDRVGSYEQYF. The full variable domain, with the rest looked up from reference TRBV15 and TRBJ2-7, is DAMVIQNPRYQVTQFGKPVTLSCSQTLNHNVMYWYQQKSSQAPKLLFHYYDKDFNNEADTPDNFQSRRPNTSFCFLDIRSPGLGDTAMYLCATSRDRVGSYEQYFGPGTRLTVT.